The 21 T cell receptor beta chains below come from one sample, sequenced in a study of T-cell reconstitution after alpha-beta-depleted transplantation in children. Construction of the TCRbeta library involved unique molecular identifiers. TCRdb analysed the PCR reads with MiXCR anew, one entry per CDR3 protein. Of about 400,000 distinct CDR3 sequences listed, roughly 17% are singletons. The specimen was PBMCs, mostly from graft donor cells, collected 360 days after TCRalphabeta/CD19-depleted stem cell transplant. These receptors originate from a boy under two years old who had a stem cell transplant for Wiskott-Aldrich syndrome, so the T cells may come from the graft donor.

This clonotype has at least ten counts. The rearrangement links TRBV12-3 or TRBV12-4 to TRBJ2-3; D possibly corresponds to TRBD1 (6 bases). The CDR3 length is 14 residues. Trimming removed 7 bases at V and 1 base at J, with 12 bases between. For the CDR3, the DNA is TGTGCCAGCAAATTACAGGGAGGCACAGATACGCAGTATTTT. Translation gives CASKLQGGTDTQYF.

The chain links TRBV7-9 to TRBJ2-4, with 10 bases fitting TRBD1. The J segment lost 8 bases and the V segment lost 5 bases, leaving 12 bases of the junction unmatched. This CDR3 has 16 amino acids. From germline, CDR1 is SEHNR and CDR2 FQNEAQ (reference sequence). CDR3 sequence reads: CASSPRQGAFKDIQYF. The CDR3 nucleotides are TGTGCCAGCAGCCCGCGACAGGGGGCCTTTAAAGACATTCAGTACTTC.

This clonotype has just a few counts. The V gene is TRBV6-1, the J gene TRBJ1-5, with 7 bases fitting TRBD1. V shed 4 bases, J shed 9 bases, and the junction held 9 bases outside the gene matches. Germline CDR1 reads MNHNS; CDR2 reads SASEGT. CDR3 length equals 14 residues. CDR3 bases: TGTGCCAGCAGTGTCCGACAGGGTATAAGGCCCCAGCATTTT. Its translation: CASSVRQGIRPQHF.

This clonotype was counted a few times. V gene TRBV24-1 combines with J gene TRBJ2-5; D is unclear. Trimming took 3 bases from V and 1 from J, leaving 5 bases between them. The germline V gene has CDR1 KGHDR and CDR2 SFDVKD. The CDR3 is made up of 13 amino acids. The CDR3 coding sequence is TGTGCCACCAGTGATCTGACCCAAGAGACCCAGTACTTC. It specifies CATSDLTQETQYF.

This chain links TRBV9 with TRBJ2-2; D might be TRBD2 (5 bases). V was shortened by 1 base and J by 4 bases, with 11 bases between the two germline ends. The CDR3 runs 15 residues. Looked up from germline, CDR1 is SGDLS and CDR2 is YYNGEE. CDR3 in amino acids: CASSVSGSATGELFF. In nucleotides, the CDR3 is TGTGCCAGCAGCGTATCTGGTAGCGCCACCGGGGAGCTGTTTTTT.

This clonotype appeared a few times. The genes are TRBV12-3 or TRBV12-4 and TRBJ2-2; D remains ambiguous. CDR3 length: 14 amino acids. V lost 4 bases and J 7 bases, leaving 13 bases between the germline ends. The CDR3 nucleotides are TGTGCCAGCAGTTCCCGGACCCCCCGCGGGGAGCTGTTTTTT. Encoded protein: CASSSRTPRGELFF.

V and J are TRBV5-1 and TRBJ2-7; either TRBD1 or TRBD2 may fit D (6 bases each). The CDR3 totals 14 residues. CDR1 and CDR2 (germline): SGHRS, YFSETQ. V shed 0 bases and J shed 4 bases, with 11 bases lying between them. The CDR3 protein is CASSLVGGRYEQYF. In DNA, the CDR3 is TGCGCCAGCAGCTTGGTGGGGGGCCGTTACGAGCAGTACTTC.

This chain uses TRBV5-5 with TRBJ2-3; 10 bases line up with TRBD2. CDR1 SGHKS and CDR2 YYEKEE come from the germline V gene (reference sequence). V shed 2 bases and J 4 bases; nucleotides not matched to a gene: 7. This CDR3 is 16 amino acids long. CDR3 in amino acids: CASSFVPSGRPDTQYF. The CDR3 region has the DNA TGTGCCAGCAGCTTTGTTCCTAGCGGGAGACCAGATACGCAGTATTTT.

A few counts support this clonotype. The chain employs TRBV20-1 and TRBJ2-7; D remains ambiguous. Germline V gene lookup returns CDR1 DFQATT and CDR2 SNEGSKA (reference sequence). CDR3 length: 14 residues. The V gene lost 1 base and the J gene lost 4 bases, with 14 bases spanning the gap. CDR3 coding DNA: TGCAGTGCTAGAGTCCCGCTAAATGGGTACGAGCAGTACTTC. This encodes CSARVPLNGYEQYF.

V and J are TRBV12-3 or TRBV12-4 and TRBJ1-5; the D is unclear. The germline V and J ends were trimmed by 2 bases and 3 bases, with 8 bases remaining between them. This CDR3 is built from 14 residues. DNA for the CDR3: TGTGCCAGCAGTTTAAAGACGGACAATCAGCCCCAGCATTTT. Protein: CASSLKTDNQPQHF.

This chain links TRBV6-1 with TRBJ2-6; D is undetermined. This CDR3 has 15 amino acids. Trimming took 8 bases from V and 0 from J, leaving 11 bases between them. Germline CDR1 MNHNS, CDR2 SASEGT. The CDR3: CASRLRHSGANVLTF. The CDR3 DNA reads as TGTGCCAGCCGCCTTAGGCACTCTGGGGCCAACGTCCTGACTTTC.

This clonotype has only a few counts. This sequence joins TRBV5-1 and TRBJ1-5; D call uncertain. V dropped 0 bases and J dropped 6 bases, with 7 bases sitting between them. The CDR3 consists of 13 residues. Germline V CDR1 and CDR2: SGHRS, YFSETQ. The CDR3 is CASSLAGSQPQHF. The CDR3 DNA reads TGCGCCAGCAGCTTGGCCGGGTCTCAGCCCCAGCATTTT.

This clonotype was seen a few times. CDR3 region: CASSLAMGEQYF. The CDR3 region has the DNA TGTGCCAGCAGCTTAGCCATGGGGGAGCAGTACTTC. This chain joins TRBV7-2 and TRBJ2-7; D gene uncertain. V dropped 0 bases and J dropped 7 bases, with 7 bases sitting between them. The CDR3 length is 12 residues. CDR1 is SGHTA, CDR2 FQGNSA, per germline.

The chain employs TRBV5-1 and TRBJ2-5, with 7 bases aligning to TRBD2. The J segment lost 5 bases and the V segment lost 4 bases, leaving 8 bases of the junction unmatched. The CDR3 spans 14 residues. The germline CDR1 and CDR2 sequences are SGHRS and YFSETQ. The CDR3 loop reads CASSPRGEGETQYF. In DNA form, the CDR3 reads TGCGCCAGCAGCCCCCGCGGGGAGGGGGAGACCCAGTACTTC. The full variable domain, in which reference TRBV5-1 and TRBJ2-5 provide the parts outside the CDR3, is KAGVTQTPRYLIKTRGQQVTLSCSPISGHRSVSWYQQTPGQGLQFLFEYFSETQRNKGNFPGRFSGRQFSNSRSEMNVSTLELGDSALYLCASSPRGEGETQYFGPGTRLLVL.

The sample holds a few counts of this clonotype. One end of the junction varies from germline; a read error may be responsible. This rearrangement joins TRBV15 to TRBJ2-7; D is perhaps TRBD2 (5 bases). The CDR3 spans 14 residues. The germline V gene encodes CDR1 LNHNV and CDR2 YYDKDF (reference sequence). The CDR3 sequence: CATRRGLLGYEQYF. The CDR3 DNA is TGTGCCACCAGGAGAGGACTGCTTGGATACGAGCAGTACTTC.

This clonotype was counted a few times. The chain links TRBV12-3 or TRBV12-4 to TRBJ1-1; no clear D. Deletions cut 3 bases from V and 11 bases from J, with 13 bases between. This CDR3 has 12 amino acids. The CDR3 reads CASSFRPNGAFF. The CDR3 bases are TGTGCCAGCAGTTTTCGACCGAATGGGGCTTTCTTT.

This clonotype appeared a single time. The chain uses TRBV14 and TRBJ2-7, with 8 bases aligning to TRBD1. Germline trimming cut 2 bases from V and 4 bases from J; bases unmatched to any gene: 7. CDR3 length: 15 residues. Per germline, CDR1 SGHDN and CDR2 FVKESK. The CDR3 is CASSQMRTGFYEQYF. In DNA form, the CDR3 reads TGTGCCAGCAGCCAAATGAGGACAGGGTTTTACGAGCAGTACTTC. Using reference TRBV14 and TRBJ2-7 for the parts outside the CDR3, the full variable domain is EAGVTQFPSHSVIEKGQTVTLRCDPISGHDNLYWYRRVMGKEIKFLLHFVKESKQDESGMPNNRFLAERTGGTYSTLKVQPAELEDSGVYFCASSQMRTGFYEQYFGPGTRLTVT.

The chain links TRBV24-1 to TRBJ2-1, with 8 bases that match TRBD2. The CDR3 is made up of 17 amino acids. The germline V gene encodes CDR1 KGHDR and CDR2 SFDVKD. V gave up 0 bases and J gave up 7 bases; unmatched junction bases: 10. This chain's CDR3 is CATSDLEGRGTRNEQFF. The CDR3 region has the DNA TGTGCCACCAGTGATTTGGAAGGGAGAGGGACTAGGAATGAGCAGTTCTTC.

The rearrangement uses TRBV5-1 and TRBJ2-5; D might be TRBD2 (5 bases). Germline V gene lookup returns CDR1 SGHRS and CDR2 YFSETQ. This CDR3 is built from 14 residues. The germline V and J ends were trimmed by 4 bases and 7 bases, with 17 bases remaining between them. CDR3 DNA sequence: TGCGCCAGCAGCCGGGGTCGGGCCGCAGGGACCCAGTACTTC. Translated: CASSRGRAAGTQYF.

The chain links TRBV7-8 to TRBJ2-2; D unclear. CDR3 length equals 14 residues. V gave up 5 bases and J gave up 5 bases, with 12 bases separating them. Germline V CDR1 and CDR2: SGHVS, FQNEAQ. CDR3 loop: CASSVSAATGELFF. Written as DNA, the CDR3 is TGTGCCAGCAGCGTTAGTGCTGCAACCGGGGAGCTGTTTTTT.

The table lists this clonotype with a few counts. V usage is TRBV7-9 and J usage is TRBJ1-6; D may be TRBD1 (5 bases). Germline CDR1 is SEHNR and CDR2 is FQNEAQ (reference sequence). This CDR3 comprises 15 residues. Trimming took 11 bases from V and 7 from J, leaving 21 bases between them. In DNA form, the CDR3 reads TGTGCCCAGCAGAACCTGCGGGACGTAAATTCACCCCTCCACTTT. Translating gives CAQQNLRDVNSPLHF.